This note documents a single T cell receptor beta chain sequence. Its target is unknown. Sequencing used immunoSEQ multiplex PCR; TCRdb keeps in-frame clones, though not all of them. The data contain under 1,100,000 clones, 78% of them singletons. The source of the sample is a study of shared clonotypes between healthy human individuals. Study overall: Each donor's CD4 naive and CD4 memory cells filled three plates apiece, CD8 naive two, and CD8 memory one. Study outcomes and limitations: Lower generation probabilities were found for non-shared clonotypes than for those shared by all four donors. It was anticipated that sequencing depth would influence how many clonotypes donors shared.

The CDR3 sequence is 14 residues long. J was trimmed by 5 bases and V by 3 bases; bases with no gene match: 3. The germline V gene encodes CDR1 SGHTA and CDR2 FQGNSA. In the CD4+ fraction, cells were divided into CD45RA+ naive and CD45RA-negative memory subsets. Sequencing used memory CD4+ T cells from PBMCs. The subset denotes: CD45RA-negative fraction. V is TRBV7-2 and J is TRBJ2-5; 10 nucleotides align to TRBD1. The receptor's source is a man younger than 35 in good health. Some clones in this sample may be carry-over from other donors' samples. The CDR3 region has the DNA TGTGCCAGCAGCTTTGACAGGGGGCTTGAGACCCAGTACTTC. It specifies CASSFDRGLETQYF.